This TCR beta chain is from a study of glioma-infiltrating T cells. Amplification of TCR alpha and beta CDR3 regions from RNA used iRepertoire nested multiplex PCR. TCRdb reanalysed the multiplex PCR reads using MiXCR and keeps one entry per CDR3 protein. The sample carries more than 100,000 distinct CDR3 sequences, roughly 30% recorded once. CDR1 is MNHEY and CDR2 is SVGEGT in the germline V gene. There are 14 residues in the CDR3. V lost 7 bases and J lost 3, with 15 bases in between. This clonotype turned up a few times. It may be a read error: a sequence one base away is much more abundant. The TCR was taken from a human donor with low-grade glioma or glioblastoma, undergoing nonglioma brain surgery, or in good health (not recorded which). The chain uses TRBV6-2 or TRBV6-3 and TRBJ2-5; D is perhaps TRBD1 (5 bases). The source material was glioma tissue, nonneoplastic brain tissue, or PBMCs (not recorded which). CDR3 sequence reads: CASTTEAREETQYF. The CDR3 coding sequence is TGTGCCAGCACCACCGAGGCCAGGGAAGAGACCCAGTACTTC.